A selection of T cell receptor beta chains follows, all from one sample in a study of CD8 T cells in Susac syndrome. TCRdb fed the immunoSEQ multiplex PCR reads into MiXCR, producing one record per CDR3 protein. This repertoire shows roughly 130,000 distinct CDR3 sequences, about 95% found once; its top ten account for approximately 0.12%. Sequencing was carried out using CD4+ T cells from PBMCs. These receptors were obtained from a human donor in good health. The CDR3 runs from the conserved cysteine through the conserved F or W. Each record gives: J gene, clone size, D gene, V gene, CDR3 protein, CDR3 DNA. A D gene is named only where the DNA matches it firmly. Some rows have no size entry. The others give once, few or many, or a class for an expanded clone.

TRBJ2-6 | NA | NA | TRBV6-5 | CASSYTSNRVANVLTF | TGTGCCAGCAGTTACACGTCCAACAGGGTGGCCAACGTCCTGACTTTC
TRBJ2-7 | NA | TRBD1 | TRBV25-1 | CASGYRGSYEQYF | TGTGCCAGCGGGTACAGGGGGAGCTACGAGCAGTACTTC
TRBJ1-5 | NA | NA | TRBV2 | CASSAGQGAIGPQHF | TGTGCCAGCAGTGCCGGCCAAGGGGCTATCGGGCCCCAGCATTTT
TRBJ1-2 | NA | TRBD1 | TRBV7-2 | CASSPTRDSRGYTF | TGTGCCAGCAGCCCGACCCGGGACAGTAGGGGCTACACCTTC
TRBJ1-5 | NA | NA | TRBV28 | CASSSYSNQPQHF | TGTGCCAGCAGTTCTTATAGCAATCAGCCCCAGCATTTT
TRBJ1-2 | NA | TRBD1 | TRBV7-4 | CASSCTQRDRNTNYGYTF | TGTGCCAGCAGCTGCACCCAAAGGGACAGGAATACGAACTATGGCTACACCTTC
TRBJ2-2 | NA | NA | TRBV5-4 | CASSLAASGELFF | TGTGCCAGCAGCTTGGCGGCAAGCGGGGAGCTGTTTTTT
TRBJ2-7 | NA | TRBD2 | TRBV4-1 | CASSPHGLAGVEQYF | TGCGCCAGCAGCCCCCACGGACTAGCGGGAGTTGAGCAGTACTTC
TRBJ2-3 | NA | TRBD1 | TRBV5-8 | CASSLMTGPTDTQYF | TGTGCCAGCAGCTTGATGACAGGGCCCACAGATACGCAGTATTTT
TRBJ2-2 | NA | TRBD2 | TRBV29-1 | CSVEGLAGDMFF | TGCAGCGTTGAAGGGCTAGCGGGAGATATGTTTTTT
TRBJ2-5 | NA | NA | TRBV19 | CASSSRGETQYF | TGTGCCAGTAGTTCCAGGGGAGAGACCCAGTACTTC
TRBJ1-2 | NA | TRBD1 | TRBV12-3/TRBV12-4 | CASYWTGYYGYTF | TGTGCCAGCTACTGGACAGGGTACTATGGCTACACCTTC
TRBJ2-1 | NA | TRBD2 | TRBV7-2 | CASSFKRESYNEQFF | TGTGCCAGCAGCTTTAAGCGGGAGTCCTACAATGAGCAGTTCTTC
TRBJ2-5 | NA | TRBD2 | TRBV10-2 | CASSALAGEETQYF | TGCGCCAGCAGTGCGCTAGCGGGAGAAGAGACCCAGTACTTC
TRBJ1-5 | few | NA | TRBV28 | CASSFGNQPQHF | TGTGCCAGCAGTTTTGGAAATCAGCCCCAGCATTTT
TRBJ2-3 | NA | TRBD2 | TRBV6-5 | CASTLAGSSTDTQYF | TGTGCCAGCACCCTAGCGGGGTCTAGCACAGATACGCAGTATTTT
TRBJ2-1 | NA | NA | TRBV18 | CASSPVGNTYNEQFF | TGTGCCAGCTCACCGGTGGGGAATACCTACAATGAGCAGTTCTTC
TRBJ1-4 | NA | NA | TRBV30 | CAWSVQTGTRDEKLFF | TGTGCCTGGAGTGTCCAAACAGGGACGAGGGATGAAAAACTGTTTTTT
TRBJ2-7 | NA | NA | TRBV7-9 | CASSYVYEQYF | TGTGCCAGCAGCTACGTCTACGAGCAGTACTTC
TRBJ2-5 | NA | TRBD1 | TRBV10-3 | CAISEIPGTGFETQYF | TGTGCCATCAGTGAGATACCCGGGACAGGGTTCGAGACCCAGTACTTC
TRBJ2-5 | NA | TRBD1 | TRBV20-1 | CSARSWTGRGETQYF | TGCAGTGCTAGATCCTGGACAGGGAGAGGAGAGACCCAGTACTTC
TRBJ2-5 | NA | NA | TRBV19 | CASSIGTINRETQYF | TGTGCCAGTAGTATCGGGACCATTAACCGGGAGACCCAGTACTTC